This TCR beta chain was identified in a study of blood T cells in healthy people across ages. General study points: Researchers said unsorted PBMCs prevented a conclusive naive versus antigen-experienced comparison. Roughly linearly, TCR beta diversity per million T cells fell as age increased.

In this sample, this clonotype turned up a few times. The antigen is not known. CDR3 length equals 15 residues. Germline CDR1 and CDR2: LGHNA and YSLEER. Trimming took 1 base from V and 1 from J; bases not matched to a gene: 3. Using a J-beta primer mix together with a sample-barcoded 5' primer, a second PCR was run for roughly 6 to 11 cycles. All samples yielded 2.5 million or more CDR3-containing paired-end reads. TCRdb re-called the 5' RACE reads with MiXCR, one entry per CDR3 protein. The data show fewer than 900,000 distinct CDR3 sequences, roughly 50% seen once. Sequencing was performed on blood. The sequence came from a woman aged 60-75 years in good health. The chain combines TRBV4-3 with TRBJ2-7; 8 bases are a match to TRBD2. The CDR3 spells CASSQVAGGSYEQYF. As DNA, the CDR3 is TGCGCCAGCAGCCAAGTGGCGGGAGGTTCCTACGAGCAGTACTTC.